This TCR beta chain came from a study of shared clonotypes between healthy human individuals. CDR3 length: 13 amino acids. The germline CDR1 and CDR2 sequences are SGHKS and YYEKEE (reference sequence). Between the trimmed V and J ends, which lost 4 bases and 3 bases, there was a span of 11 bases. At a deep level, the assay was run. Replicate PCRs from sorted subsets contained roughly 220 ng DNA, which is roughly 30,000 T cell genomes. Sequencing used immunoSEQ multiplex PCR; TCRdb keeps in-frame clones, though not all of them. The data show approximately 95,000 clones, 67% seen once. This receptor was obtained from a young man in good health. The genes are TRBV5-5 and TRBJ2-7; D possibly corresponds to TRBD2 (5 bases). The material sequenced was memory CD8+ T cells sorted from blood. The subset was: CD45RO+ cells pooled with CCR7-negative TemRA cells. In DNA, the CDR3 is TGTGCCAGCAGCCTGGACTTCCTCTACGAGCAGTACTTC. Translating it yields CASSLDFLYEQYF.